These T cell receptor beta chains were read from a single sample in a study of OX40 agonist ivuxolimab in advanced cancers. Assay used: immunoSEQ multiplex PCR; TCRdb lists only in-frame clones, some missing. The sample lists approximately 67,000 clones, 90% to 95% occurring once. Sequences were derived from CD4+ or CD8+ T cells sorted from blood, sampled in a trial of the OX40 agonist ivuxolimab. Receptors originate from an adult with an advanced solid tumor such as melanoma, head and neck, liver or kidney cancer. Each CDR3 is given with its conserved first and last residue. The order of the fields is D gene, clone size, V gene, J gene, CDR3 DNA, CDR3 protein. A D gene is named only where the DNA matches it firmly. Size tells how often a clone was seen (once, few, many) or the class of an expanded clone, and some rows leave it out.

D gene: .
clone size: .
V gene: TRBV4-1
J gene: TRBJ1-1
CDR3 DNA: TGCGCCAGCAGCGGACCCGGAGGCACTGAAGCTTTCTTT
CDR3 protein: CASSGPGGTEAFF

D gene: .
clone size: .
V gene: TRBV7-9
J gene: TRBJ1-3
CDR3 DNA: TGTGCCAGCAGTCCCGAGGGGGTGGATAGAAACACCATATATTTT
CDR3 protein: CASSPEGVDRNTIYF

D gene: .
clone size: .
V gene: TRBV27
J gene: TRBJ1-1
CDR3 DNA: TGTGCCAGCAGGCCAATAGGGGGTACTGAAGCTTTCTTT
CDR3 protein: CASRPIGGTEAFF

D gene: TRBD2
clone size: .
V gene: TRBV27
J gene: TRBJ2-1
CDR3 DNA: TGTGCCAGCAGTTTACTACGGGAGGGCACGAATGAGCAGTTCTTC
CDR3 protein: CASSLLREGTNEQFF

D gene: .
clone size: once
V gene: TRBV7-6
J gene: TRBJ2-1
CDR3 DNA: TGTGCCAGCAGCTTAGAGCGCGGGGCGGGGTACAATGAGCAGTTCTTC
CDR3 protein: CASSLERGAGYNEQFF

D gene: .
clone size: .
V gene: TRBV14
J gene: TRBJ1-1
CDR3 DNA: TGTGCCAGCAGCCAAGCGTCAGGGGCTGAAGCTTTCTTT
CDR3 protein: CASSQASGAEAFF

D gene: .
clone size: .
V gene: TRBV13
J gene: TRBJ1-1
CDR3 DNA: TGTGCCAGCAGCTTCGGGACGGGAACTGAAGCTTTCTTT
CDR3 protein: CASSFGTGTEAFF

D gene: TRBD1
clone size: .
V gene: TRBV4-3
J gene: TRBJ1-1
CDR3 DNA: TGCGCCAGCAGCCAAGATCTCGACAGGGGGCGGTGGACTGAAGCTTTCTTT
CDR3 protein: CASSQDLDRGRWTEAFF

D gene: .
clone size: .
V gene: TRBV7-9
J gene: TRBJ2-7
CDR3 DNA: TGTGCCAGCAGCCCCCTTGGGCAATATTACGAGCAGTACTTC
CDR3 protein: CASSPLGQYYEQYF

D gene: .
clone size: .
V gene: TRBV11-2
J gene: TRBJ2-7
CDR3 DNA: TGTGCCAGCAGCCCTGGGGCCGGAGCGATCTACGAGCAGTACTTC
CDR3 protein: CASSPGAGAIYEQYF

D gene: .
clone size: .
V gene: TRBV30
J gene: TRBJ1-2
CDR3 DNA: TGTGCCTGGAGTAAGGAGGGGGATTACTATGGCTACACCTTC
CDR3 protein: CAWSKEGDYYGYTF

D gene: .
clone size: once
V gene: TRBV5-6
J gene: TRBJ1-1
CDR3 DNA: TGTGCCAGCAGCGTAGGGAACACTGAAGCTTTCTTT
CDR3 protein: CASSVGNTEAFF

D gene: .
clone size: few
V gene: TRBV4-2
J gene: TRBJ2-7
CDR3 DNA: TGTGCCAGCAGCCAAGAGGCCGGGGGGCCCTCCTACGAGCAGTACTTC
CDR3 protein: CASSQEAGGPSYEQYF

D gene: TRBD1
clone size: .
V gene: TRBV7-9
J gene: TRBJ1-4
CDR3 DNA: TGTGCCAGCAGCCCGCAATCGGACAGGGGCATTGGTGAAAAACTGTTTTTT
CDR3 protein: CASSPQSDRGIGEKLFF

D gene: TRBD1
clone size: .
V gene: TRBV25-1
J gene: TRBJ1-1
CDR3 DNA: TGTGCCAGCAGTGCGACCCCGGGACAGGGTGTTTTCGGTGTAGCTTTCTTT
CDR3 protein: CASSATPGQGVFGVAFF

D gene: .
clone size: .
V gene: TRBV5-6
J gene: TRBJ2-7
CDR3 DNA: TGTGCCAGCAGCTTCGGCATTCCCTCCTACGAGCAGTACTTC
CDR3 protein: CASSFGIPSYEQYF

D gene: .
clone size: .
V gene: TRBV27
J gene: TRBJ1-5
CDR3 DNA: TGTGCCAGCAGTTTATCGGAAGGGGTGCCCCAGCATTTT
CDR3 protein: CASSLSEGVPQHF

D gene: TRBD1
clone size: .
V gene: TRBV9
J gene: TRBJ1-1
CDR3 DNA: TGTGCCAGCAGCGTAGGACAGGGCAACACTGAAGCTTTCTTT
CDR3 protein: CASSVGQGNTEAFF

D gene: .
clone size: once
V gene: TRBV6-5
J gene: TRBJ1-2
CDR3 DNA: TGTGCCAGCAGTTATGGAGGATCTGGCTACACCTTC
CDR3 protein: CASSYGGSGYTF

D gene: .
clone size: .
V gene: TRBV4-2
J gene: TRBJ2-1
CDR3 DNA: TGTGCCAGCAGCCAGGGGACAAGAGAGCGGTTCTTC
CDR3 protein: CASSQGTRERFF

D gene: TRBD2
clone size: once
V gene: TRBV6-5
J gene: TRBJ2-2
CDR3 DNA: TGTGCCAGCAGTTACGCGGCGGGGGGGCCCAGCGGGGAGCTGTTTTTT
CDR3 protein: CASSYAAGGPSGELFF

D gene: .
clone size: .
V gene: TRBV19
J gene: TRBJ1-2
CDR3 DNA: TGTGCCAGTAGTCCCGGGGTTGGCTACACCTTC
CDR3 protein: CASSPGVGYTF

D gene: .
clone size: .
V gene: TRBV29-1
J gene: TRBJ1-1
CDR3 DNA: TGCAGCGTGGCCTTCCGGGGGCCGAACACTGAAGCTTTCTTT
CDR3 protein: CSVAFRGPNTEAFF

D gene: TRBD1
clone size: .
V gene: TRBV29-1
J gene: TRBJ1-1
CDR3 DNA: TGCAGCGTTAAGACAGGGGACGGCACTGAAGCTTTCTTT
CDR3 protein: CSVKTGDGTEAFF

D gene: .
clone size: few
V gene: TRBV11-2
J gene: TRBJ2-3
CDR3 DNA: TGTGCCAGCAGCTCCACGGAGTTCAACTACAGAGCAGATACGCAGTATTTT
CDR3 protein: CASSSTEFNYRADTQYF

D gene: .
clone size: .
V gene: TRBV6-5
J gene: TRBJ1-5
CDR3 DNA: TGTGCCAGCAGCTCTCACAGACGAAATCAGCCCCAGCATTTT
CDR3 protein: CASSSHRRNQPQHF

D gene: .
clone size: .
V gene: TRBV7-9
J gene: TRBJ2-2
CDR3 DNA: TGTGCCAGCAGCCAACACACTATGAACACCGGGGAGCTGTTTTTT
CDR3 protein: CASSQHTMNTGELFF

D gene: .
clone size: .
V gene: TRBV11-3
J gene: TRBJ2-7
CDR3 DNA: TGTGCCAGCAGCGAGAACCATCCTTACGAGCAGTACTTC
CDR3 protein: CASSENHPYEQYF

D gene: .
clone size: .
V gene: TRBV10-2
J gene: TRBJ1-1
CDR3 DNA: TGCGCCAGCAGTATGGTGGTGGGGACTGAAGCTTTCTTT
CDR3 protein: CASSMVVGTEAFF

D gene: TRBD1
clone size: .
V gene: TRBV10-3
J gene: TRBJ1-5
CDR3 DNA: TGTGCCATCAGTGAGTCGGGACAGGTCAACCAGCATTTT
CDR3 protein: CAISESGQVNQHF

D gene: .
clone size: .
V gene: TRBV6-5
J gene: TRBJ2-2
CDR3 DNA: TGTGCCAGCAGTTACGGCCCGGGGGGACAGCCCCAACTGTTTTTT
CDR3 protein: CASSYGPGGQPQLFF

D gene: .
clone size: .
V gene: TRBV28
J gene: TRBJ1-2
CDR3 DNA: TGTGCCAGCAGTTTACCAGTGGGGACGTATGGCTACACCTTC
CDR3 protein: CASSLPVGTYGYTF

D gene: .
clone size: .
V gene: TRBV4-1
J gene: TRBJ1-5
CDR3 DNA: TGCGCCAGCAGCCTACAGGTACAAATCGATCAGCCCCAGCATTTT
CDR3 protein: CASSLQVQIDQPQHF

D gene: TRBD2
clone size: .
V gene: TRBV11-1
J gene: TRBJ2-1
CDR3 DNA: TGTGCCAGCAGCTTACGAGCGGGGGGGCCGAGGCGCCCAGATGAGCAGTTCTTC
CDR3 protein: CASSLRAGGPRRPDEQFF

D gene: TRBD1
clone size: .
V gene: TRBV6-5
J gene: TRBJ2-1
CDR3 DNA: TGTGCCAGCAGTTCCACTCTATCCGGGACAGGAGCGTTCTTC
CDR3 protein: CASSSTLSGTGAFF

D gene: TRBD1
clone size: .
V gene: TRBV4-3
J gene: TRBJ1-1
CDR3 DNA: TGCGCCAGCAGCCAAGGCCTACAGGGGGCCACTGAAGCTTTCTTT
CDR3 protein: CASSQGLQGATEAFF

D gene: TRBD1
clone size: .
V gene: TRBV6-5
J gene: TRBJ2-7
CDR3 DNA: TGTGCCAGCAGTCAACGGACAGGGACATTGGAGCAGTACTTC
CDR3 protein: CASSQRTGTLEQYF

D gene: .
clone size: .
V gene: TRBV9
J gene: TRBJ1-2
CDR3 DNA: TGTGCCAGCAGCGTGGTGGGGCAGGGAGCGTATGGCTACACCTTC
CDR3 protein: CASSVVGQGAYGYTF

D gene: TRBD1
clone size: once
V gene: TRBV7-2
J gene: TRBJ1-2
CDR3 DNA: TGTGCCAGCAGTTTGACAGGGTATTGGGAGAATGGCTACACCTTC
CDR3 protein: CASSLTGYWENGYTF

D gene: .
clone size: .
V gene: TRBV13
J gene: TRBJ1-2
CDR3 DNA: TGTGCCAGCAGCTTAGGCGTAAACTATGGCTACACCTTC
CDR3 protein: CASSLGVNYGYTF

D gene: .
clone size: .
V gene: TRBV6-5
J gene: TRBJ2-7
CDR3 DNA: TGTGCCAGCAGCGCGAACCGCGCGGGCTACGAGCAGTACTTC
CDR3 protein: CASSANRAGYEQYF

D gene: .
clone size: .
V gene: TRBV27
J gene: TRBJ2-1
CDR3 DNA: TGTGCCAGCAGTTTCTCAAGGCTCAGAGAGCAGTTCTTC
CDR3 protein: CASSFSRLREQFF

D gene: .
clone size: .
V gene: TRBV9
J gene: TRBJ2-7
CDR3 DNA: TGTGCCAGCAGCCAAGGGGGACGGTCCCCCTACGAGCAGTACTTC
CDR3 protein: CASSQGGRSPYEQYF

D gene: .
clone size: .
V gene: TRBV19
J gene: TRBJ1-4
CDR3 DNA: TGTGCCAGTAGTATCGGGTGGGAGGAAGAAAAACTGTTTTTT
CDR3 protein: CASSIGWEEEKLFF

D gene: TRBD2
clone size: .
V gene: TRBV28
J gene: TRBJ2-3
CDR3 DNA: TGTGCCAGCAGTCCCGAAACCTCCCCAGCGGGAGAAGTCGCAGATACGCAGTATTTT
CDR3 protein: CASSPETSPAGEVADTQYF

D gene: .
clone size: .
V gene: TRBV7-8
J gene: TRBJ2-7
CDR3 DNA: TGTGCCAGCAGCTTAGTTCTGGCGGGTTACGAGCAGTACTTC
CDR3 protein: CASSLVLAGYEQYF

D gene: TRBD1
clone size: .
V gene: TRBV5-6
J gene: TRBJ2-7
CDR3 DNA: TGTGCCAGCAGCTACGGGACAGGGGGCGCAGAGCAGTACTTC
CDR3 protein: CASSYGTGGAEQYF

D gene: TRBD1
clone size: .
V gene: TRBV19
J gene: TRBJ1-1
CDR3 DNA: TGTGCCAGTAGTATCCCGACAGGGGGGAACACTGAAGCTTTCTTT
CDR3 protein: CASSIPTGGNTEAFF